Shown below are 15 T cell receptor beta chains from a single sample sequenced in a study of PD-L1 blockade in urothelial cancer. Clones were read by immunoSEQ multiplex PCR, and TCRdb kept only the in-frame ones, dropping some. The table lists fewer than 30,000 clones, approximately 88% of them singletons, with 8% to 10% in the top ten. The input for sequencing was PBMCs, taken around atezolizumab (anti-PD-L1) treatment. These receptors all stem from a man between 65 and 85 years old with urothelial cancer.

This clone was detected a few times. The chain employs TRBV6-6 and TRBJ2-3, with 8 bases that match TRBD2. This CDR3 is built from 16 residues. Trimming removed 5 bases from V and 1 base from J; junction bases left unmatched: 8. The germline CDR1 and CDR2 sequences are MNHNY and SVGAGI (reference sequence). Here the CDR3 reads CASSAASGSGTDTQYF. DNA of the CDR3: TGTGCCAGCAGTGCCGCCAGCGGGAGTGGCACAGATACGCAGTATTTT.

The chain has TRBV5-1 and TRBJ2-5, with 8 positions matching TRBD1. Germline V gene data show CDR1 as SGHRS and CDR2 as YFSETQ. V shed 2 bases and J 3 bases; nucleotides not matched to a gene: 6. The CDR3 covers 15 residues. This CDR3 reads CASSFIDRGEETQYF. The CDR3 nucleotides read TGCGCCAGCAGCTTTATAGACAGGGGTGAAGAGACCCAGTACTTC.

CDR3 in amino acids: CASSLAGGGRDEQFF. The CDR3 nucleotides read TGTGCCAGCAGCTTGGCCGGGGGAGGTAGGGATGAGCAGTTCTTC. J is TRBJ2-1 and V is TRBV5-4, with TRBD2 as a possible D gene (6 bases). The CDR3 is 15 amino acids. Trimming took off 0 bases at V and 8 bases at J, with 15 bases between the two ends. From germline, CDR1 is SGHNT and CDR2 YYREEE (reference sequence).

The chain uses TRBV2 and TRBJ2-7; 14 bases are a match to TRBD2. V lost 5 bases, J lost 6 bases, and 18 bases stayed unmatched. CDR1 is SNHLY and CDR2 is FYNNEI in the germline V gene. CDR3 length: 19 residues. CDR3 region: CASSRWGPTSGRAAFEQYF. The CDR3 bases are TGTGCCAGCAGTCGGTGGGGGCCGACTAGCGGGAGGGCGGCTTTCGAGCAGTACTTC.

The chain links TRBV7-2 to TRBJ1-4, with 10 bases matching TRBD1. V was clipped by 3 bases and J by 7 bases; unmatched bases: 5. This CDR3 has 15 residues. Germline CDR1 is SGHTA and CDR2 is FQGNSA. The CDR3 nucleotides are TGTGCCAGCAGCTTGGGACAGGGGATTAGTGAAAAACTGTTTTTT. This codes for CASSLGQGISEKLFF.

V usage is TRBV10-2 and J usage is TRBJ1-5, with D perhaps matching TRBD1 (5 bases). The CDR3 spans 13 residues. Germline V gene lookup returns CDR1 WSHSY and CDR2 SAAADI. V was clipped by 7 bases and J by 4 bases, with 11 bases between them. The CDR3 coding sequence is TGCGCCAGCACCCCGACAGAGAATCAGCCCCAGCATTTT. It translates to CASTPTENQPQHF.

The chain combines TRBV10-3 with TRBJ2-1; possibly TRBD2 for D (5 bases). The CDR3 is 12 residues long. The germline V gene has CDR1 ENHRY and CDR2 SYGVKD. The V end lost 4 bases, the J end lost 10 bases, and 11 bases lay between the germline ends. The CDR3 DNA follows: TGTGCCATCAGTGTTAGCGCCCTAGAGCAGTTCTTC. Its protein product is CAISVSALEQFF.

The table lists this clone with a count of one. J is TRBJ2-2 and V is TRBV5-1; maybe TRBD2 (5 bases). The germline CDR1 and CDR2 sequences are SGHRS and YFSETQ. V shed 0 bases and J shed 7 bases, with 13 bases lying between them. The length of the CDR3 is 15 residues. CDR3 region: CASSLDGITSGELFF. CDR3 DNA: TGCGCCAGCAGCTTGGACGGGATTACGAGCGGGGAGCTGTTTTTT.

In its sample, this clone was seen once. The chain links TRBV4-1 to TRBJ2-1, with D possibly being TRBD2 (6 bases). Trimming left V 1 base short and J 4 bases short, with 14 bases between. The CDR3 runs 16 residues. Germline CDR1 reads MGHRA; CDR2 reads YSYEKL. CDR3: CASSQVGGVAYNEQFF. The CDR3 DNA is TGCGCCAGCAGCCAAGTGGGGGGAGTGGCTTACAATGAGCAGTTCTTC.

This clone counts as medium-sized. The chain couples TRBV5-4 to TRBJ1-1; 9 positions match TRBD1. Germline V gene sequence: CDR1 SGHNT, CDR2 YYREEE (reference sequence). J lost 1 base, V lost 4 bases, and 2 bases had no gene match. The CDR3 has 14 residues. CDR3 sequence: CASSKGQGNTEAFF. CDR3 DNA: TGTGCCAGCAGCAAGGGACAGGGGAACACTGAAGCTTTCTTT. Variable domain in full (rest from reference TRBV5-4 and TRBJ1-1): ETGVTQSPTHLIKTRGQQVTLRCSSQSGHNTVSWYQQALGQGPQFIFQYYREEENGRGNFPPRFSGLQFPNYSSELNVNALELDDSALYLCASSKGQGNTEAFFGQGTRLTVV.

The CDR3 reads CASSFRRGDGVGGYTF. CDR3 coding DNA: TGCGCCAGCAGCTTCCGCAGGGGCGACGGGGTAGGTGGCTACACCTTC. J is TRBJ1-2 and V is TRBV5-1; D possibly corresponds to TRBD1 (6 bases). Germline lookup yields CDR1 SGHRS and CDR2 YFSETQ. The CDR3 is made up of 16 amino acids. V was cut by 2 bases and J by 7 bases, with 21 bases left in between.

This clone was observed a single time. The V gene is TRBV2, the J gene TRBJ1-5, with D hard to call. The CDR3 runs 13 residues. Between the trimmed V and J ends, which lost 7 bases and 6 bases, there was a span of 13 bases. The germline CDR1 and CDR2 sequences are SNHLY and FYNNEI. The CDR3 DNA reads TGTGCCAGCAACCCAATCGGAGGTCAGCCCCAGCATTTT. Translated: CASNPIGGQPQHF. Using reference TRBV2 and TRBJ1-5 for the parts outside the CDR3, the full variable domain is EPEVTQTPSHQVTQMGQEVILRCVPISNHLYFYWYRQILGQKVEFLVSFYNNEISEKSEIFDDQFSVERPDGSNFTLKIRSTKLEDSAMYFCASNPIGGQPQHFGDGTRLSIL.

The chain recombines TRBV7-2 with TRBJ2-2; the D gene is possibly TRBD2 (6 bases). Trimming took 0 bases from V and 3 from J, leaving 11 bases between them. Per germline, CDR1 SGHTA and CDR2 FQGNSA. The length of the CDR3 is 16 residues. CDR3 sequence reads: CASSLAGTLDTGELFF. Written as DNA, the CDR3 is TGTGCCAGCAGCTTAGCCGGGACTTTGGACACCGGGGAGCTGTTTTTT.

This clone has more than one count but fewer than ten. CDR3 nucleotides: TGTGCCAGTAGTTCGACGACTAGTAGCGAGCAGTACTTC. Encoded protein: CASSSTTSSEQYF. The chain couples TRBV19 to TRBJ2-7; tentative D call: TRBD2 (6 bases). The CDR3 spans 13 residues. Trimming shortened V by 5 bases and J by 6 bases, and 14 bases separated the two germline ends. The germline V gene has CDR1 LNHDA and CDR2 SQIVND (reference sequence). Looking up the rest from reference TRBV19 and TRBJ2-7 gives the full variable domain: DGGITQSPKYLFRKEGQNVTLSCEQNLNHDAMYWYRQDPGQGLRLIYYSQIVNDFQKGDIAEGYSVSREKKESFPLTVTSAQKNPTAFYLCASSSTTSSEQYFGPGTRLTVT.

The chain combines TRBV5-4 with TRBJ2-3; perhaps TRBD2 as D (6 bases). Germline CDR1 and CDR2: SGHNT and YYREEE (reference sequence). The CDR3 is made up of 16 amino acids. The V end lost 3 bases, the J end lost 2 bases, and 16 bases lay between the germline ends. Here the CDR3 reads CASSYPISGATDTQYF. As DNA, the CDR3 is TGTGCCAGCAGCTACCCCATTAGCGGAGCCACAGATACGCAGTATTTT.